This TCR beta chain was sequenced in a study of control samples from healthy donors and cancer patients. This CDR3 spans 12 amino acids. V was cut by 5 bases and J by 3 bases, with 10 bases left in between. Germline lookup yields CDR1 GTSNPN and CDR2 SVGIG (reference sequence). Assay used: immunoSEQ multiplex PCR; TCRdb lists only in-frame clones, some missing. The sample yields about 89,000 clones, roughly 84% seen once. The TCR originated in a woman aged 40 to 50 in good health. Sequenced input: blood. V usage is TRBV30 and J usage is TRBJ1-1; weak D call: TRBD1 (6 bases). In nucleotides, the CDR3 is TGTGCCTGGTGGAGGGGGGACACTGAAGCTTTCTTT. Its translation: CAWWRGDTEAFF. The whole variable domain, filled in from reference TRBV30 and TRBJ1-1, reads SQTIHQWPATLVQPVGSPLSLECTVEGTSNPNLYWYRQAAGRGLQLLFYSVGIGQISSEVPQNLSASRPQDRQFILSSKKLLLSDSGFYLCAWWRGDTEAFFGQGTRLTVV.